Listed below are T cell receptor beta chains from one sample, sequenced in a study of cytomegalovirus exposure and HLA in healthy donors. Here immunoSEQ multiplex PCR was the method, and the copy in TCRdb shows in-frame clones only, minus some. The sample lists 100,000 to 150,000 clones, 75% to 90% seen once, with about 2% in the top ten. Sequenced material: PBMCs. These TCRs come from a woman younger than 30 in good health and CMV-seronegative. Each CDR3 is given with its conserved first and last residue. Fields, in order: J gene, clone size, D gene, V gene, CDR3 protein, CDR3 DNA. The D gene is left open where the match is weak. Only some rows state a clone size, as once, few, many or a class for expanded clones.

j_gene: TRBJ2-7; abundance: few; d_gene: TRBD2; v_gene: TRBV9; CDR3aa: CASSPSQGLAYEQYF; CDR3nt: TGTGCCAGCAGCCCGAGCCAGGGACTAGCTTACGAGCAGTACTTC
j_gene: TRBJ2-3; abundance: .; d_gene: TRBD2; v_gene: TRBV11-3; CDR3aa: CASSPEAGASTDTQYF; CDR3nt: TGTGCCAGCAGCCCCGAAGCGGGAGCGAGCACAGATACGCAGTATTTT
j_gene: TRBJ2-1; abundance: .; d_gene: .; v_gene: TRBV19; CDR3aa: CASSIAGRGYDEQFF; CDR3nt: TGTGCCAGTAGTATCGCGGGACGGGGCTACGATGAGCAGTTCTTC
j_gene: TRBJ2-1; abundance: .; d_gene: .; v_gene: TRBV5-6; CDR3aa: CASSLYPGMVYNEQFF; CDR3nt: TGTGCCAGCAGCTTGTATCCGGGAATGGTCTACAATGAGCAGTTCTTC
j_gene: TRBJ2-1; abundance: .; d_gene: .; v_gene: TRBV19; CDR3aa: CATSLGRTANPNEQFF; CDR3nt: TGTGCAACATCGTTGGGTCGGACAGCCAACCCAAATGAGCAGTTCTTC
j_gene: TRBJ2-3; abundance: .; d_gene: TRBD2; v_gene: TRBV2; CDR3aa: CASSERASGGTDTQYF; CDR3nt: TGTGCCAGCAGTGAAAGGGCTAGCGGAGGCACAGATACGCAGTATTTT
j_gene: TRBJ1-2; abundance: .; d_gene: TRBD1; v_gene: TRBV4-1; CDR3aa: CASSQADRGHYGYTF; CDR3nt: TGCGCCAGCAGCCAAGCCGACAGGGGGCACTATGGCTACACCTTC
j_gene: TRBJ1-2; abundance: .; d_gene: .; v_gene: TRBV19; CDR3aa: CAGQFPNYGYTF; CDR3nt: TGTGCCGGACAGTTTCCTAACTATGGCTACACCTTC
j_gene: TRBJ1-2; abundance: .; d_gene: TRBD1; v_gene: TRBV5-8; CDR3aa: CAPRDRFYGYTF; CDR3nt: TGTGCCCCGCGGGACAGGTTCTATGGCTACACCTTC
j_gene: TRBJ1-1; abundance: .; d_gene: .; v_gene: TRBV2; CDR3aa: CASSRNTEAFF; CDR3nt: TGTGCCAGCAGCCGGAACACTGAAGCTTTCTTT
j_gene: TRBJ2-4; abundance: .; d_gene: TRBD2; v_gene: TRBV19; CDR3aa: CASSILWTSGRAERDIQYF; CDR3nt: TGTGCCAGTAGTATCCTCTGGACTAGCGGGAGGGCCGAAAGGGACATTCAGTACTTC
j_gene: TRBJ2-7; abundance: .; d_gene: .; v_gene: TRBV6-5; CDR3aa: CASSYGSLRGSYEQYF; CDR3nt: TGTGCCAGCAGTTACGGATCCCTCCGGGGGTCCTACGAGCAGTACTTC
j_gene: TRBJ2-1; abundance: .; d_gene: .; v_gene: TRBV28; CDR3aa: CASRPGPWGAYEQFF; CDR3nt: TGTGCCAGCAGACCCGGCCCCTGGGGCGCCTATGAGCAGTTCTTC
j_gene: TRBJ1-1; abundance: few; d_gene: .; v_gene: TRBV4-1; CDR3aa: CASSQANTEAFF; CDR3nt: TGCGCCAGCTCACAGGCGAACACTGAAGCTTTCTTT
j_gene: TRBJ1-1; abundance: .; d_gene: .; v_gene: TRBV7-6; CDR3aa: CASSFGGDTEAFF; CDR3nt: TGTGCCAGCAGCTTCGGCGGGGACACTGAAGCTTTCTTT
j_gene: TRBJ1-1; abundance: .; d_gene: .; v_gene: TRBV9; CDR3aa: CASSSRGFTEAFF; CDR3nt: TGTGCCAGCAGCTCAAGGGGCTTCACTGAAGCTTTCTTT
j_gene: TRBJ1-1; abundance: .; d_gene: .; v_gene: TRBV18; CDR3aa: CASSPWAGLAMNTEAFF; CDR3nt: TGTGCCAGCTCACCCTGGGCGGGTTTGGCGATGAACACTGAAGCTTTCTTT
j_gene: TRBJ2-7; abundance: .; d_gene: .; v_gene: TRBV7-2; CDR3aa: CASSSGLALYEQYF; CDR3nt: TGTGCCAGCAGCTCGGGACTCGCCCTTTACGAGCAGTACTTC
j_gene: TRBJ2-2; abundance: .; d_gene: .; v_gene: TRBV4-1; CDR3aa: CASSQVLADGANTGELFF; CDR3nt: TGCGCCAGCAGCCAAGTCTTGGCAGACGGGGCGAACACCGGGGAGCTGTTTTTT
j_gene: TRBJ2-7; abundance: .; d_gene: .; v_gene: TRBV11-2; CDR3aa: CASSLEAEVAYEQYF; CDR3nt: TGTGCCAGCAGCTTAGAAGCGGAAGTCGCCTACGAGCAGTACTTC
j_gene: TRBJ2-7; abundance: .; d_gene: TRBD2; v_gene: TRBV28; CDR3aa: CASSSPGRRQSSYEQYF; CDR3nt: TGTGCCAGCAGTAGCCCCGGGAGGCGGCAGAGCTCCTACGAGCAGTACTTC
j_gene: TRBJ2-7; abundance: .; d_gene: .; v_gene: TRBV27; CDR3aa: CASGSGLQFLYEQYF; CDR3nt: TGTGCCAGCGGCTCCGGACTACAGTTCCTCTACGAGCAGTACTTC
j_gene: TRBJ2-7; abundance: .; d_gene: .; v_gene: TRBV7-9; CDR3aa: CASSLESHPYEQYF; CDR3nt: TGTGCCAGCAGCTTAGAGAGCCACCCCTACGAGCAGTACTTC
j_gene: TRBJ2-7; abundance: .; d_gene: TRBD1; v_gene: TRBV6-5; CDR3aa: CASSYGTGGYEQYF; CDR3nt: TGTGCCAGCAGTTACGGGACAGGAGGCTACGAGCAGTACTTC
j_gene: TRBJ2-1; abundance: .; d_gene: TRBD2; v_gene: TRBV5-1; CDR3aa: CASSLVQREGGYEQFF; CDR3nt: TGCGCCAGCAGCTTGGTGCAGCGGGAGGGGGGGTATGAGCAGTTCTTC
j_gene: TRBJ2-5; abundance: once; d_gene: .; v_gene: TRBV29-1; CDR3aa: CSVESAGLGETQYF; CDR3nt: TGCAGCGTTGAATCGGCAGGACTTGGGGAGACCCAGTACTTC
j_gene: TRBJ2-3; abundance: .; d_gene: TRBD2; v_gene: TRBV9; CDR3aa: CASSARTSGTDTQYF; CDR3nt: TGTGCCAGCAGCGCCCGGACTAGCGGCACAGATACGCAGTATTTT